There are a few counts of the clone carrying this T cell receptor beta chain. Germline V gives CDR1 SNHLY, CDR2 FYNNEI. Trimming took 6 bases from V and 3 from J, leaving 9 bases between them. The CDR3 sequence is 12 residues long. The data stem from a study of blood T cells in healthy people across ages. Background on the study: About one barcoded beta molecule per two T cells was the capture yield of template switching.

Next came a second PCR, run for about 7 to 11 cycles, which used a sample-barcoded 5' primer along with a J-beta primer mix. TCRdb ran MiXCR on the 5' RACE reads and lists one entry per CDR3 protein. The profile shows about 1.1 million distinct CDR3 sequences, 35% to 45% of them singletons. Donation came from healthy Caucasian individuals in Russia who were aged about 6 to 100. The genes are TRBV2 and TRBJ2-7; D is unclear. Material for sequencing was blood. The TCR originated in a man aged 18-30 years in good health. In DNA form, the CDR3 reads TGTGCCAGCAGGGACGACAACTACGAGCAGTACTTC. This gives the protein CASRDDNYEQYF.